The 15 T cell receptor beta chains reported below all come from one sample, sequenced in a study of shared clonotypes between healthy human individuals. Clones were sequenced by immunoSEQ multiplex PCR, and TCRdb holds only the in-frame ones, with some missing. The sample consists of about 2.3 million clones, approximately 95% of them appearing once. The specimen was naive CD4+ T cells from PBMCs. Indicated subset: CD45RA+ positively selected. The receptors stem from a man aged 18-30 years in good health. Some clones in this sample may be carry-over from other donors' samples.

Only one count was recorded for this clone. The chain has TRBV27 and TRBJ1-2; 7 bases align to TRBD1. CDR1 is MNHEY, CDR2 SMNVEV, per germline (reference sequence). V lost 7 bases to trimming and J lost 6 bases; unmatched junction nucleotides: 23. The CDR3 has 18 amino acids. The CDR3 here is CASTGFTGEGFPTDGYTF. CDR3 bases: TGTGCCAGCACCGGGTTTACAGGGGAAGGGTTTCCGACCGATGGCTACACCTTC.

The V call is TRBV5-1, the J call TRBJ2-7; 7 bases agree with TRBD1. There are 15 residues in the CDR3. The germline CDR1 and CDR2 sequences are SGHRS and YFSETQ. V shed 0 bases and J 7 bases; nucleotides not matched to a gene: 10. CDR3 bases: TGCGCCAGCAGCTTGGAGGGGACAGCCATTGGGGAGCAGTACTTC. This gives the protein CASSLEGTAIGEQYF.

The CDR3 sequence is CASSEGLAGETIQYF. For the CDR3, the DNA is TGTGCCAGCTCTGAGGGACTAGCGGGAGAAACCATTCAGTACTTC. V and J are TRBV18 and TRBJ2-4, with 14 bases matching TRBD2. V lost 6 bases to trimming and J lost 9 bases; unmatched junction nucleotides: 7. Germline-derived CDR1 and CDR2 are KGHSH and LQKENI. This CDR3 has 15 residues.

CDR3 in DNA: TGTGCCAGCACCACCCTGGGTAGTCGCTACGAGCAGTACTTC. Protein product: CASTTLGSRYEQYF. The rearrangement links TRBV27 to TRBJ2-7, with no clear D. The V and J ends lost 7 bases and 3 bases respectively, with 16 bases between them. Germline V gene data show CDR1 as MNHEY and CDR2 as SMNVEV (reference sequence). The CDR3 is made up of 14 amino acids.

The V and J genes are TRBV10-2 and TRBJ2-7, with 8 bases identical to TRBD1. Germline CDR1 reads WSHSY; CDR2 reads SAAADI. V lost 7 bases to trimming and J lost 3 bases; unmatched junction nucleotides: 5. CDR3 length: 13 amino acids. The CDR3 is CASTDRGGYEQYF. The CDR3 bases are TGCGCCAGCACCGACAGGGGAGGCTACGAGCAGTACTTC.

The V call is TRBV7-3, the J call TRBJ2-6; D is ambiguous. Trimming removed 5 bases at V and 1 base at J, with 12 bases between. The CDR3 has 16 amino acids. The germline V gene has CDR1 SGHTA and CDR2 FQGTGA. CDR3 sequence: CASSLQRASGANVLTF. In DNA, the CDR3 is TGTGCCAGCAGCCTTCAGCGAGCGTCTGGGGCCAACGTCCTGACTTTC.

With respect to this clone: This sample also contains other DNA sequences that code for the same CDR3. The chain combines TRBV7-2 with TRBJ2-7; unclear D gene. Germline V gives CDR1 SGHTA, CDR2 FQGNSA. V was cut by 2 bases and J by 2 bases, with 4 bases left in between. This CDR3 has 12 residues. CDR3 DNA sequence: TGTGCCAGCAGCTTACTCACCTACGAGCAGTACTTC. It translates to CASSLLTYEQYF.

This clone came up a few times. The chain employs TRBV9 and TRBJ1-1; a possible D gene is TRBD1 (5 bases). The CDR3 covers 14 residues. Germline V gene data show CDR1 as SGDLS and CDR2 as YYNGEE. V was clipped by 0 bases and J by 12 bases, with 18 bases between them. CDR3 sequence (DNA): TGTGCCAGCAGCGTAGTAGGGGCCCTCACGGAACCTTTCTTT. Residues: CASSVVGALTEPFF.

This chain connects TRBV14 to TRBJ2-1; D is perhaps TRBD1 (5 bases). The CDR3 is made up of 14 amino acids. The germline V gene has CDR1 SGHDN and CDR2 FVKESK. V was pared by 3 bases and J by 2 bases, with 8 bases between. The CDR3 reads CASSQGRTYNEQFF. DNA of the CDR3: TGTGCCAGCAGCCAGGGGCGGACCTACAATGAGCAGTTCTTC.

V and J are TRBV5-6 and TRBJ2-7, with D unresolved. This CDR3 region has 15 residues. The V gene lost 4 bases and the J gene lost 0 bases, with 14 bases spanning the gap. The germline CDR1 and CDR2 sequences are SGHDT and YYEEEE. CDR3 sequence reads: CASSPLGGSSYEQYF. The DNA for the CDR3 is TGTGCCAGCAGCCCCCTTGGCGGCAGCTCCTACGAGCAGTACTTC. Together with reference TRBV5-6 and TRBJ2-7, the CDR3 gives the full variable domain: DAGVTQSPTHLIKTRGQQVTLRCSPKSGHDTVSWYQQALGQGPQFIFQYYEEEERQRGNFPDRFSGHQFPNYSSELNVNALLLGDSALYLCASSPLGGSSYEQYFGPGTRLTVT.

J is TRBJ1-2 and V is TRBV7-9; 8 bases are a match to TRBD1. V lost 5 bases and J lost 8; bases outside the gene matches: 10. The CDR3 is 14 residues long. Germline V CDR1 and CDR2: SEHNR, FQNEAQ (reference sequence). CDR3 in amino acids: CASSIQTGVEGYTF. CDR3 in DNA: TGTGCCAGCAGCATACAGACAGGGGTTGAGGGCTACACCTTC.

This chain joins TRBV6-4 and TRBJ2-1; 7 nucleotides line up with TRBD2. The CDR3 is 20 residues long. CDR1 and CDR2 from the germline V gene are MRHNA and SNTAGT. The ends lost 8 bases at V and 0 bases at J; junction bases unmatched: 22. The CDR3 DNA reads TGTGCCAGCGAAGGGAGGGGAGGTCCCCCGACCGAGAGCTCCTACAATGAGCAGTTCTTC. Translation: CASEGRGGPPTESSYNEQFF.

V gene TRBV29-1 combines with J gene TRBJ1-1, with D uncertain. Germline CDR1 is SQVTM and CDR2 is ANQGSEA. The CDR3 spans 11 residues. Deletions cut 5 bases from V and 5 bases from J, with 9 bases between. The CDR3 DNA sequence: TGCAGCGTTTGGGCCGGGACTGAAGCTTTCTTT. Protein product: CSVWAGTEAFF.

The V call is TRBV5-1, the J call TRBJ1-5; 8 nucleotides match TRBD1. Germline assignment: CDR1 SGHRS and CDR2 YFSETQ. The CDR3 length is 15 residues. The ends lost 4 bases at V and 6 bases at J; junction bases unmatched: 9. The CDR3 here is CASSPTGVMSQPQHF. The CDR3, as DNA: TGCGCCAGCAGCCCGACAGGGGTTATGAGTCAGCCCCAGCATTTT.

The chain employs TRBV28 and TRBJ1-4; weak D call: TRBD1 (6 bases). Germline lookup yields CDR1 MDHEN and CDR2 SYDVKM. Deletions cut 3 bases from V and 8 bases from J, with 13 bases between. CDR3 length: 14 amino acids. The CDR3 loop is CASSFQGRREKLFF. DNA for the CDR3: TGTGCCAGCAGTTTCCAGGGGCGGCGGGAAAAACTGTTTTTT.